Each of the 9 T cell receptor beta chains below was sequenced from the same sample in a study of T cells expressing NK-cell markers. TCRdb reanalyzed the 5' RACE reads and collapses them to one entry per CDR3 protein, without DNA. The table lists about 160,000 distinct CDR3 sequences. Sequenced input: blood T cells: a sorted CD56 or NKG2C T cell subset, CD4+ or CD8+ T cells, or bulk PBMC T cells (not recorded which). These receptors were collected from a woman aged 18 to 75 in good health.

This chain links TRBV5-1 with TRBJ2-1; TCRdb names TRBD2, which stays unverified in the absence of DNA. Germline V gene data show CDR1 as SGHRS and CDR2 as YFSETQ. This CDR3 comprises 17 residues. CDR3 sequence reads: CASSLKLARGSDNEQFF.

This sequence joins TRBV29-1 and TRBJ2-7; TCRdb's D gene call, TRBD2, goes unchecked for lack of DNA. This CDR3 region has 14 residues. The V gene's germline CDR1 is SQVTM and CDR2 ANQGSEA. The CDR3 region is CSVEEPSTLGEQYF.

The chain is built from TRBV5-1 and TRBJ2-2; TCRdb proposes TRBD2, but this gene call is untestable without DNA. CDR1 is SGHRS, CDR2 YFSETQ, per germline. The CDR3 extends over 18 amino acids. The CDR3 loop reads CASSLSPSGAANTGELFF.

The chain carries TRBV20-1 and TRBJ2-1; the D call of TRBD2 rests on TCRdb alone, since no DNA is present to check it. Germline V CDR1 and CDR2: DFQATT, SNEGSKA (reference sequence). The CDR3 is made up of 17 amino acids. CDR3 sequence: CSALGGPLWQPGNEQFF.

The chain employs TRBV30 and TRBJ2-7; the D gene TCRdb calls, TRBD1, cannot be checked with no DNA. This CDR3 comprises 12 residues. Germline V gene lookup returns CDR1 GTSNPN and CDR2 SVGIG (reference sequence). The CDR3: CAWSGQGGEQYF.

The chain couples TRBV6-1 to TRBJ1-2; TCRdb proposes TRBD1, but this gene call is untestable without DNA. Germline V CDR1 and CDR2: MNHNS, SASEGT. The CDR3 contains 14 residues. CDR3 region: CASSRDGGNYGYTF.

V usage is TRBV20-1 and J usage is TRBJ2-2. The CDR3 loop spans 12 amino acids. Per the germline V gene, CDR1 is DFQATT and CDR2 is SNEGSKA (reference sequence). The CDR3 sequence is CSARVSGGELFF.

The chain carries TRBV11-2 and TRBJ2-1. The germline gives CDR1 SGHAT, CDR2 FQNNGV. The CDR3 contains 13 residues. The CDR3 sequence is CASSLGYLNEQFF. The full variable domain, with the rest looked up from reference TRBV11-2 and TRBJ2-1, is EAGVAQSPRYKIIEKRQSVAFWCNPISGHATLYWYQQILGQGPKLLIQFQNNGVVDDSQLPKDRFSAERLKGVDSTLKIQPAKLEDSAVYLCASSLGYLNEQFFGPGTRLTVL.

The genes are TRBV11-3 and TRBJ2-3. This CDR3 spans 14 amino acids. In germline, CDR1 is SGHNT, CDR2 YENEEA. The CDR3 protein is CASSRTSNADTQYF.